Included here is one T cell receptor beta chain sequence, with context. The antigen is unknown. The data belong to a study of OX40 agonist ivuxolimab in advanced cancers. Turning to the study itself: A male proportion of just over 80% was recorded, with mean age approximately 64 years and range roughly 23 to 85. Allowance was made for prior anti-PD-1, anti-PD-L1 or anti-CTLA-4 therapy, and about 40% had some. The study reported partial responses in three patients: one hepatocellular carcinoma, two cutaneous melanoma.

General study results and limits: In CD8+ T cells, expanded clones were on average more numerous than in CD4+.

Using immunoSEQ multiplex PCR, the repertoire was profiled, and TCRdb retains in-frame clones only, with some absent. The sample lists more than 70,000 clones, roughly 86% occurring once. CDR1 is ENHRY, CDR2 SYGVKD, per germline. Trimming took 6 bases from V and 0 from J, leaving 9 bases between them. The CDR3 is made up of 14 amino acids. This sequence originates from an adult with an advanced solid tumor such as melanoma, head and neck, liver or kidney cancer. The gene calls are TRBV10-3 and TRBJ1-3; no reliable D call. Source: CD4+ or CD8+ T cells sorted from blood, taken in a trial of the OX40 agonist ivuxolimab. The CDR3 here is CAIRETNSGNTIYF. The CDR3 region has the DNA TGTGCCATCAGGGAGACTAACTCTGGAAACACCATATATTTT.